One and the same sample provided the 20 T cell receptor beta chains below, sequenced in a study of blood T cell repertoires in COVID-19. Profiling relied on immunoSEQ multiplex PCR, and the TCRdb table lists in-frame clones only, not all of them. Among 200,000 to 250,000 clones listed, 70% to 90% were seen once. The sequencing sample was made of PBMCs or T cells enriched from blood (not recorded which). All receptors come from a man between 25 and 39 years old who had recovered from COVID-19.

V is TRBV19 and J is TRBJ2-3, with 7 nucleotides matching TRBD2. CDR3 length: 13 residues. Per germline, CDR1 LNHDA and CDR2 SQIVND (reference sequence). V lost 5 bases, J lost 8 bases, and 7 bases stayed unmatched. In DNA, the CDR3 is TGTGCCAGTAGTTCTGCGGGAGACGGTACGCAGTATTTT. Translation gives CASSSAGDGTQYF.

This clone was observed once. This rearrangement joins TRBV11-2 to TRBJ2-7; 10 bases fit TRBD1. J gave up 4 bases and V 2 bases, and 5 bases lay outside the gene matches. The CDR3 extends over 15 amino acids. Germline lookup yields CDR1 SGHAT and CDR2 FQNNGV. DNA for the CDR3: TGTGCCAGCAGCTTATGGACAGGGGGTTGGTACGAGCAGTACTTC. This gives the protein CASSLWTGGWYEQYF. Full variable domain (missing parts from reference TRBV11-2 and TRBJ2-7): EAGVAQSPRYKIIEKRQSVAFWCNPISGHATLYWYQQILGQGPKLLIQFQNNGVVDDSQLPKDRFSAERLKGVDSTLKIQPAKLEDSAVYLCASSLWTGGWYEQYFGPGTRLTVT.

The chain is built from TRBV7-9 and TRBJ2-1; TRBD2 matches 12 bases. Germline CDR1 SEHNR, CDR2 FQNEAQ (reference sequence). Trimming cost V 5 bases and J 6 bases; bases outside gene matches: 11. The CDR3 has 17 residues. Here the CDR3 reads CASSPRASGGAGNEQFF. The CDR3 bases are TGTGCCAGCAGCCCAAGGGCTAGCGGGGGGGCAGGCAATGAGCAGTTCTTC.

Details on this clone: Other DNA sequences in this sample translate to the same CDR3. The CDR3 sequence is CAWRGTGRGYTF. In nucleotides, the CDR3 is TGTGCCTGGAGAGGGACAGGGCGCGGCTACACCTTC. The chain combines TRBV30 with TRBJ1-2, with 9 bases matching TRBD1. The germline V gene encodes CDR1 GTSNPN and CDR2 SVGIG (reference sequence). CDR3 size: 12 residues. Trimming took 3 bases from V and 8 from J; bases not matched to a gene: 4.

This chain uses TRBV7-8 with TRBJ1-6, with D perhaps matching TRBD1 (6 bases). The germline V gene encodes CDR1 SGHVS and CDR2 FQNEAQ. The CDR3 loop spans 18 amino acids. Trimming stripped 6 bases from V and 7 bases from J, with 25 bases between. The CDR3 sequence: CASSRFPVQGRANSPLHF. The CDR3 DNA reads TGTGCCAGCAGTCGCTTCCCCGTACAGGGTCGGGCAAATTCACCCCTCCACTTT.

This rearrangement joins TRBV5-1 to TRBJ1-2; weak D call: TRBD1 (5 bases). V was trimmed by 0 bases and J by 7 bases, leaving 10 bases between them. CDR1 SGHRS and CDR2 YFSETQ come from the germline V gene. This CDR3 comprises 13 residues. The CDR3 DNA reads TGCGCCAGCAGCTTGGGAAGGGGTGGTGGCTACACCTTC. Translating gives CASSLGRGGGYTF. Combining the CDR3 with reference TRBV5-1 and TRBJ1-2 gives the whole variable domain KAGVTQTPRYLIKTRGQQVTLSCSPISGHRSVSWYQQTPGQGLQFLFEYFSETQRNKGNFPGRFSGRQFSNSRSEMNVSTLELGDSALYLCASSLGRGGGYTFGSGTRLTVV.

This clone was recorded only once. The DNA of the CDR3 is TGTGCTAGTGGTTTGCGGACAGGGCGGAACACCATATATTTT. Residues: CASGLRTGRNTIYF. The gene calls are TRBV12-5 and TRBJ1-3; 8 bases line up with TRBD1. Germline-derived CDR1 and CDR2 are LGHNT and FRNRAP. V lost 2 bases and J lost 7; bases outside the gene matches: 4. This CDR3 has 14 amino acids.

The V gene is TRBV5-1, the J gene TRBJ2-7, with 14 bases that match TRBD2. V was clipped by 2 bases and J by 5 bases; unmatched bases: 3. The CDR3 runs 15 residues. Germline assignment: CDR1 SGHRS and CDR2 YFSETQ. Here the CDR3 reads CASSLPGLAGDEQYF. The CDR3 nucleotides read TGCGCCAGCAGCTTACCGGGACTAGCGGGAGACGAGCAGTACTTC.

The CDR3 region is CASSPGQRNRQYF. The CDR3 coding sequence is TGTGCCAGCAGCCCGGGACAGCGGAATAGGCAGTACTTC. The chain employs TRBV11-2 and TRBJ2-7; TRBD1 aligns across 7 bases. This CDR3 contains 13 residues. The germline CDR1 and CDR2 sequences are SGHAT and FQNNGV. V dropped 5 bases and J dropped 9; count of bases not matched to a gene: 10.

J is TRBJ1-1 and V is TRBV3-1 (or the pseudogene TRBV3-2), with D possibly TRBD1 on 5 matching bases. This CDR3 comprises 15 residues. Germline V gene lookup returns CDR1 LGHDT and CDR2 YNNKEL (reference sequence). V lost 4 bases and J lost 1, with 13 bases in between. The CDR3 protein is CASSPHPTGNTEAFF. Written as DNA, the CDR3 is TGTGCCAGCAGCCCCCACCCAACAGGGAACACTGAAGCTTTCTTT.

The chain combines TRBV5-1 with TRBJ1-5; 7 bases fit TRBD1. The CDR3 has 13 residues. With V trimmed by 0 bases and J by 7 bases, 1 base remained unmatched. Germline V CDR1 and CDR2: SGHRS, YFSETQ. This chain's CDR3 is CASSLGDSQPQHF. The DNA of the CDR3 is TGCGCCAGCAGCTTGGGGGACAGCCAGCCCCAGCATTTT.

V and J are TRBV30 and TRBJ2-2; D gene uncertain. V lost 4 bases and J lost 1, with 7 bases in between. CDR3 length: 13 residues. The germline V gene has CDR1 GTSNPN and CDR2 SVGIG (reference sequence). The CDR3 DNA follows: TGTGCCTGGAAACGACAGAACACCGGGGAGCTGTTTTTT. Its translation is CAWKRQNTGELFF. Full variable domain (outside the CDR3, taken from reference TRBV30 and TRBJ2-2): SQTIHQWPATLVQPVGSPLSLECTVEGTSNPNLYWYRQAAGRGLQLLFYSVGIGQISSEVPQNLSASRPQDRQFILSSKKLLLSDSGFYLCAWKRQNTGELFFGEGSRLTVL.

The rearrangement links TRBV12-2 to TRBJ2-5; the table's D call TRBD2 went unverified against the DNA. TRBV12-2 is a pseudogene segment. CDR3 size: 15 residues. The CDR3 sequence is CASHRTSGLLETQYF. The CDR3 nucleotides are TGTGCAAGTCACCGGACTAGCGGGCTTTTGGAGACCCAGTACTTC.

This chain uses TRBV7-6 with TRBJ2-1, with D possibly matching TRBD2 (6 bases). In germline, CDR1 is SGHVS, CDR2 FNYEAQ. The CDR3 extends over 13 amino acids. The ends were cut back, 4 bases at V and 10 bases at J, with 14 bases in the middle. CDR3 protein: CASSWTKRAEQFF. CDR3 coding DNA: TGTGCCAGCAGCTGGACCAAGCGGGCGGAGCAGTTCTTC.

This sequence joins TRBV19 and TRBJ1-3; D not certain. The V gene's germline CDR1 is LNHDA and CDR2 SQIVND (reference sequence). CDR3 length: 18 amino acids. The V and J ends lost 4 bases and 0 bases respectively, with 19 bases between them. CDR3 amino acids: CASSTMRVAGLSGNTIYF. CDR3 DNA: TGTGCCAGTAGTACGATGCGGGTCGCAGGCCTCTCTGGAAACACCATATATTTT.

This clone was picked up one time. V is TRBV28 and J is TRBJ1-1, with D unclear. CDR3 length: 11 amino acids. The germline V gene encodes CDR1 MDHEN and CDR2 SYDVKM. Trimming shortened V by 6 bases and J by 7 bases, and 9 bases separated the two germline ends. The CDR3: CASRTYGEAFF. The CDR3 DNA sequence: TGTGCCAGCAGGACTTATGGTGAAGCTTTCTTT. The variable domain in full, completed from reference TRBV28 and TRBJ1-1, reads DVKVTQSSRYLVKRTGEKVFLECVQDMDHENMFWYRQDPGLGLRLIYFSYDVKMKEKGDIPEGYSVSREKKERFSLILESASTNQTSMYLCASRTYGEAFFGQGTRLTVV.

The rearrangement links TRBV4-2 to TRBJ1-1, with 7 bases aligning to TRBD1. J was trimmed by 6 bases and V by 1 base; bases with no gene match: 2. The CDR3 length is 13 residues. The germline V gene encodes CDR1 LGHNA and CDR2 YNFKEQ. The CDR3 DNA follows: TGTGCCAGCAGCCAAGCTCAGGGGGCTGAAGCTTTCTTT. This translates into CASSQAQGAEAFF.

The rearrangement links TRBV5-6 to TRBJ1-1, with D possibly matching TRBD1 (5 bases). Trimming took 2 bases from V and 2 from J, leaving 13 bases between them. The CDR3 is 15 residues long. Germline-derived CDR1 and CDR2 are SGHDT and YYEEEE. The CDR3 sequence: CASSFRGLRNTEAFF. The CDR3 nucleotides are TGTGCCAGCAGCTTTAGGGGATTGAGAAACACTGAAGCTTTCTTT.

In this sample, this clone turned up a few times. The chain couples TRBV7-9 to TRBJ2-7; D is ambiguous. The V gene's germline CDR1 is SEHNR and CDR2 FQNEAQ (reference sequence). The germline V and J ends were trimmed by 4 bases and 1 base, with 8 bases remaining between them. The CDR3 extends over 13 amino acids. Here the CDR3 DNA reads TGTGCCAGCAGCTCCGACATTTCCTACGAGCAGTACTTC. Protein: CASSSDISYEQYF.

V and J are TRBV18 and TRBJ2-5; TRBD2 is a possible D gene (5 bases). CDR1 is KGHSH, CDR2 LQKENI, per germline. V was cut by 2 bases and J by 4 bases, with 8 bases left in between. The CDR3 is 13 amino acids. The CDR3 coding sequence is TGTGCCAGCTCACCAACAGAGGGAGAGACCCAGTACTTC. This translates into CASSPTEGETQYF.